Sequencing of this T cell receptor (beta chain) was carried out in a study of control samples from healthy donors and cancer patients. This CDR3 has 18 amino acids. Per germline, CDR1 SGHAT and CDR2 FQNNGV. Trimming took 5 bases from V and 0 from J, leaving 22 bases between them. Assay used: immunoSEQ multiplex PCR; TCRdb lists only in-frame clones, some missing. Among around 96,000 clones listed, over 85% were seen once. V usage is TRBV11-2 and J usage is TRBJ1-2; D unresolved. Material for sequencing was blood. This clonotype was obtained from a man aged 18 to 29 in good health. In DNA, the CDR3 is TGTGCCAGCAGCCCGGGCTATCTCGGGTTTTTCGCTAACTATGGCTACACCTTC. It codes for CASSPGYLGFFANYGYTF.